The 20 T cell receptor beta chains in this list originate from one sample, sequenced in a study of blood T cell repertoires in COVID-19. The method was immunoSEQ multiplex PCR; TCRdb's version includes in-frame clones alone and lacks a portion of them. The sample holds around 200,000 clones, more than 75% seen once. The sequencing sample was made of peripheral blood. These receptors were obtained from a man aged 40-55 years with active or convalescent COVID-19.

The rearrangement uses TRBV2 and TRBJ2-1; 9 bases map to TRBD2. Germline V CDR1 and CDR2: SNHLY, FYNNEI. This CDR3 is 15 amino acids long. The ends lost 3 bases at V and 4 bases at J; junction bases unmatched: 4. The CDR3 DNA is TGTGCCAGCAGTGATCACGCGGGGGGGTACAATGAGCAGTTCTTC. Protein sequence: CASSDHAGGYNEQFF.

The CDR3 sequence is CASSQRTVGAEAFF. The CDR3 DNA reads as TGCGCCAGCAGCCAGCGGACAGTAGGAGCTGAAGCTTTCTTT. This chain uses TRBV4-1 with TRBJ1-1, with a tentative D call TRBD1 (6 bases). With 3 bases removed from V and 6 bases from J, the gap between germline ends came to 14 bases. The CDR3 covers 14 residues. Germline V gives CDR1 MGHRA, CDR2 YSYEKL.

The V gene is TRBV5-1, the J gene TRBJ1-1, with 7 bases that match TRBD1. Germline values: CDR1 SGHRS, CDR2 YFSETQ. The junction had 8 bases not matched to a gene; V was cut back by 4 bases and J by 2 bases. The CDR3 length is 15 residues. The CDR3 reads CASSHRGQANTEAFF. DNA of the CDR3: TGCGCCAGCAGCCACAGAGGACAGGCAAACACTGAAGCTTTCTTT.

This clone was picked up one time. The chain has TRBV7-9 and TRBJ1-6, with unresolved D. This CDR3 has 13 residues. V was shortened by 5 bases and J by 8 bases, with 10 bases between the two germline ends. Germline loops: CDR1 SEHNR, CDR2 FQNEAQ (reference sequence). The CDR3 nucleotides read TGTGCCAGCAGCCGGGAGGGAGATTCACCCCTCCACTTT. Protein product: CASSREGDSPLHF.

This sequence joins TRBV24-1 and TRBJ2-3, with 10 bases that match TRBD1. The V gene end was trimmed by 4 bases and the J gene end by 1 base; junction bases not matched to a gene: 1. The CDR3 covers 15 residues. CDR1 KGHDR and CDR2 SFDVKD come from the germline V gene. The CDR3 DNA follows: TGTGCCACCAGTGAGGGGACAGGGGGCACAGATACGCAGTATTTT. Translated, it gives CATSEGTGGTDTQYF.

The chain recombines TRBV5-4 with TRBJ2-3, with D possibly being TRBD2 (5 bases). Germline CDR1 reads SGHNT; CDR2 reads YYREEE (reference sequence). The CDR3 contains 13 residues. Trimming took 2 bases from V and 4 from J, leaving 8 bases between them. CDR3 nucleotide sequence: TGTGCCAGCAGCTTAAAGGGAGCAGATACGCAGTATTTT. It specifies CASSLKGADTQYF. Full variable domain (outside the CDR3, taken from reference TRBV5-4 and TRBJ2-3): ETGVTQSPTHLIKTRGQQVTLRCSSQSGHNTVSWYQQALGQGPQFIFQYYREEENGRGNFPPRFSGLQFPNYSSELNVNALELDDSALYLCASSLKGADTQYFGPGTRLTVL.

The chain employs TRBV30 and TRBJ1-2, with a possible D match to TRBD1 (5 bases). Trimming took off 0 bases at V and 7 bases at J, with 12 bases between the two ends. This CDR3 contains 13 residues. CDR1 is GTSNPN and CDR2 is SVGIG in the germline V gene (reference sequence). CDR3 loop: CAWSVTAGFGYTF. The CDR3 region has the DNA TGTGCCTGGAGTGTAACGGCAGGGTTTGGCTACACCTTC.

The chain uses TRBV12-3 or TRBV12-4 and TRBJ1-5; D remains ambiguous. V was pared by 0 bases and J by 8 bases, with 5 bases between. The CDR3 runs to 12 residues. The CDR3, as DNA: TGTGCCAGCAGTTTAGCGCGGGAGCCCCAGCATTTT. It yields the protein CASSLAREPQHF.

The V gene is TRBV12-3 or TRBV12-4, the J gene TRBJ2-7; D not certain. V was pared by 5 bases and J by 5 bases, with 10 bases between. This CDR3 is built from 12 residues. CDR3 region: CASSPQTNEQYF. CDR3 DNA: TGTGCCAGCAGTCCGCAGACAAACGAGCAGTACTTC.

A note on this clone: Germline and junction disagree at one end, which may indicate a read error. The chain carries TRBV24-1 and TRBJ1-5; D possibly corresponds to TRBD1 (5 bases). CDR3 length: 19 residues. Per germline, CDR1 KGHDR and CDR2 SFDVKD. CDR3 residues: CAASETGTLDHYSNQPQHF. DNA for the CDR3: TGTGCCGCCAGTGAAACCGGGACTCTCGACCATTATAGCAATCAGCCCCAGCATTTT.

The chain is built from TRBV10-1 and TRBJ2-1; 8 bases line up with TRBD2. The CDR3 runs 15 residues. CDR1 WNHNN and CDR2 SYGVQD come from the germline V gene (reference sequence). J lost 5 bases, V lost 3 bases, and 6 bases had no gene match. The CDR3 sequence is CASSDRAGVDNEQFF. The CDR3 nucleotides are TGCGCCAGCAGTGATCGAGCGGGGGTTGACAATGAGCAGTTCTTC.

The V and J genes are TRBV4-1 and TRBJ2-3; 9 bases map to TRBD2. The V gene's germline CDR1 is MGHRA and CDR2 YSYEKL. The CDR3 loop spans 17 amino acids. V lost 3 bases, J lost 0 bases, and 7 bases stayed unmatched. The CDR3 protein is CASSHHTSGPSTDTQYF. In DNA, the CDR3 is TGCGCCAGCAGCCATCACACTAGCGGGCCTAGCACAGATACGCAGTATTTT.

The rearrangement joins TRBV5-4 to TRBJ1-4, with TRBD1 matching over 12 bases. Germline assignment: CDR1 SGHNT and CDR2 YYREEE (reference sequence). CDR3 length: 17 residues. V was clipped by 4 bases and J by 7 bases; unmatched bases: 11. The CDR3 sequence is CASSRMGQGARSEKLFF. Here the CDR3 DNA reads TGTGCCAGCAGCCGGATGGGACAGGGGGCGCGCAGTGAAAAACTGTTTTTT. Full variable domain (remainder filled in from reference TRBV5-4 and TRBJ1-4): ETGVTQSPTHLIKTRGQQVTLRCSSQSGHNTVSWYQQALGQGPQFIFQYYREEENGRGNFPPRFSGLQFPNYSSELNVNALELDDSALYLCASSRMGQGARSEKLFFGSGTQLSVL.

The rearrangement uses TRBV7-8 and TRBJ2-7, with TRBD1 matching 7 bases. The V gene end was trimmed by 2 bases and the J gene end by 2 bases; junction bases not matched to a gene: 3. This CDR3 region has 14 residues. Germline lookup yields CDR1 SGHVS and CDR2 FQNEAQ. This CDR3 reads CASSLMGQTYEQYF. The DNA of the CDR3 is TGTGCCAGCAGCTTAATGGGACAGACCTACGAGCAGTACTTC.

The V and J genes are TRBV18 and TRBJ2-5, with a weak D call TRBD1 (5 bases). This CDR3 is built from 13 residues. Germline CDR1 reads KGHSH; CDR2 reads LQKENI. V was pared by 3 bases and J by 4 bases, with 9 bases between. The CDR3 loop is CASSPKGSETQYF. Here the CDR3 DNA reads TGTGCCAGCTCACCGAAGGGGTCAGAGACCCAGTACTTC. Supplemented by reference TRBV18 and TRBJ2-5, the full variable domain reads NAGVMQNPRHLVRRRGQEARLRCSPMKGHSHVYWYRQLPEEGLKFMVYLQKENIIDESGMPKERFSAEFPKEGPSILRIQQVVRGDSAAYFCASSPKGSETQYFGPGTRLLVL.

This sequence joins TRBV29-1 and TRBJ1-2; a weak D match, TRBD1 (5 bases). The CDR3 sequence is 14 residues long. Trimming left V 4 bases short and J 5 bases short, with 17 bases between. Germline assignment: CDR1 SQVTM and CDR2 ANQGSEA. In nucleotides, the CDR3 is TGCAGCGTTGCGCCCGGGCAGGGTGGGTATGGCTACACCTTC. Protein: CSVAPGQGGYGYTF.

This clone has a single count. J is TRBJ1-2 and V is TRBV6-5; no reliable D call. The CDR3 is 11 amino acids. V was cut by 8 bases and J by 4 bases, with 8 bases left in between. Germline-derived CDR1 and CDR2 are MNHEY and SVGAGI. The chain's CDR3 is CASEGGYGYTF. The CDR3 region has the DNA TGTGCCAGCGAGGGAGGCTATGGCTACACCTTC.

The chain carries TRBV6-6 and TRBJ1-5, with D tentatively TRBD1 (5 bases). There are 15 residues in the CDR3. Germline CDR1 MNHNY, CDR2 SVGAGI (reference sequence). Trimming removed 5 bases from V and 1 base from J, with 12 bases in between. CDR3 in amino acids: CASSVGGVSNQPQHF. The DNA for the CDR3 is TGTGCCAGCAGTGTTGGGGGGGTAAGCAATCAGCCCCAGCATTTT.

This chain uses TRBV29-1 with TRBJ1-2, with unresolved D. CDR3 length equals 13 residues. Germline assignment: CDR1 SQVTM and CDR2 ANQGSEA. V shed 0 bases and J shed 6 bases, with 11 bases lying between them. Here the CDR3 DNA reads TGCAGCGTTGAAGATCGAGGTGGAAATGGCTACACCTTC. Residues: CSVEDRGGNGYTF.

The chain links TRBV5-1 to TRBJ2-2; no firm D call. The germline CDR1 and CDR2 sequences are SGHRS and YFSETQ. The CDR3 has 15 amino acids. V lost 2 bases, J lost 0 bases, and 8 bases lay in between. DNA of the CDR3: TGCGCCAGCAGCTTCCTCCTAACGAACACCGGGGAGCTGTTTTTT. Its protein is CASSFLLTNTGELFF.